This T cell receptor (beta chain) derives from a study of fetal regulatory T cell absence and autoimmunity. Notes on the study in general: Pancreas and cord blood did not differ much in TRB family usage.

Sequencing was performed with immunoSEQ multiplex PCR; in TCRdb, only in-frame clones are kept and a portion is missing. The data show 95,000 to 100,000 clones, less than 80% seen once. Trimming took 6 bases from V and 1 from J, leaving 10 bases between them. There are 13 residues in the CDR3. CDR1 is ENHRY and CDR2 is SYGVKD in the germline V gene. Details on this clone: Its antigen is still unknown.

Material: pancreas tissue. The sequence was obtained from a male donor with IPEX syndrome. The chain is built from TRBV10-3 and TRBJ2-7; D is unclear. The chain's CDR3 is CAIRPTGSYEQYF. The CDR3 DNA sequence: TGTGCCATCAGACCTACTGGATCCTACGAGCAGTACTTC.